Following are 31 T cell receptor beta chains from one sample sequenced in a study of T cell changes during pregnancy in multiple sclerosis. Profiling relied on immunoSEQ multiplex PCR, and the TCRdb table lists in-frame clones only, not all of them. In the table there are 28,000 or so clones, approximately 89% of which are singletons. The sample consisted of CD4+ T cells from peripheral blood mononuclear cells, taken in the second trimester of pregnancy. The receptors originated from a female donor with multiple sclerosis, enrolled in a pregnancy study.

This chain links TRBV7-8 with TRBJ1-2; the match to TRBD1 covers 7 bases. The length of the CDR3 is 12 residues. The J segment lost 12 bases and the V segment lost 5 bases, leaving 9 bases of the junction unmatched. Germline assignment: CDR1 SGHVS and CDR2 FQNEAQ. CDR3 DNA: TGTGCCAGCAGCCCGCGCACGGGACAGAACACCTTC. It encodes CASSPRTGQNTF.

The sample holds one count of this clone. The J gene is TRBJ2-7, the V gene TRBV14, with D possibly matching TRBD1 (6 bases). Trimming removed 3 bases at V and 3 bases at J, with 12 bases between. CDR1 and CDR2 from the germline V gene are SGHDN and FVKESK. The CDR3 covers 14 residues. CDR3 bases: TGTGCCAGCAGCCACACCGACAGGCGCTACGAGCAGTACTTC. It encodes CASSHTDRRYEQYF.

This chain links TRBV6-6 with TRBJ2-1; 8 nucleotides agree with TRBD1. V dropped 6 bases and J dropped 4; count of bases not matched to a gene: 11. Germline lookup yields CDR1 MNHNY and CDR2 SVGAGI (reference sequence). The CDR3 contains 16 residues. The CDR3 DNA is TGTGCCAGCAGCCCTAGCCGACAGGGGTCATACAATGAGCAGTTCTTC. It translates to CASSPSRQGSYNEQFF.

The V and J genes are TRBV7-9 and TRBJ1-2; D may be TRBD1 (6 bases). This CDR3 is 14 amino acids long. V lost 3 bases to trimming and J lost 3 bases, with 11 bases between them. Germline V lookup: CDR1 SEHNR, CDR2 FQNEAQ (reference sequence). The CDR3 protein is CASSLTGPYYGYTF. The CDR3 DNA follows: TGTGCCAGCAGCTTGACAGGCCCCTACTATGGCTACACCTTC.

The rearrangement joins TRBV12-5 to TRBJ2-3; a weak D match, TRBD2 (5 bases). Trimming took off 0 bases at V and 2 bases at J, with 18 bases between the two ends. From germline, CDR1 is LGHNT and CDR2 FRNRAP. The CDR3 runs 18 residues. The CDR3 nucleotides are TGTGCTAGTGGTTTGGTACAAGACGGGGAAGCGGACACAGATACGCAGTATTTT. Amino acids: CASGLVQDGEADTDTQYF.

The chain carries TRBV30 and TRBJ1-1; D remains ambiguous. Germline V gene data show CDR1 as GTSNPN and CDR2 as SVGIG (reference sequence). Trimming took 6 bases from V and 4 from J, leaving 12 bases between them. The length of the CDR3 is 12 residues. CDR3 DNA: TGTGCCTGTGGGAGGGCCGGCACTGAAGCTTTCTTT. This encodes CACGRAGTEAFF.

This chain links TRBV4-3 with TRBJ2-2, with D possibly being TRBD2 (6 bases). Trimming removed 1 base from V and 3 bases from J, with 12 bases in between. CDR3 size: 16 residues. The germline V gene encodes CDR1 LGHNA and CDR2 YSLEER. The CDR3 here is CASSQAGREDTGELFF. CDR3 sequence (DNA): TGCGCCAGCAGCCAAGCCGGCAGGGAGGACACCGGGGAGCTGTTTTTT.

The V call is TRBV7-9, the J call TRBJ2-1; D is possibly TRBD1 (6 bases). The germline V gene has CDR1 SEHNR and CDR2 FQNEAQ (reference sequence). The CDR3 is made up of 15 amino acids. Deletions cut 2 bases from V and 6 bases from J, with 14 bases between. CDR3: CASSLNQGPINEQFF. The CDR3 region has the DNA TGTGCCAGCAGCTTAAACCAGGGGCCAATCAATGAGCAGTTCTTC. The whole variable domain, filled in from reference TRBV7-9 and TRBJ2-1, reads DTGVSQNPRHKITKRGQNVTFRCDPISEHNRLYWYRQTLGQGPEFLTYFQNEAQLEKSRLLSDRFSAERPKGSFSTLEIQRTEQGDSAMYLCASSLNQGPINEQFFGPGTRLTVL.

CDR3 amino acids: CASSARTGDEQYF. The CDR3 bases are TGTGCCAGCAGCGCTAGGACAGGGGACGAGCAGTACTTC. This sequence joins TRBV9 and TRBJ2-7; TRBD1 matches 9 bases. J was trimmed by 5 bases and V by 3 bases; bases with no gene match: 3. The V gene's germline CDR1 is SGDLS and CDR2 YYNGEE. The CDR3 contains 13 residues. The whole variable domain, remainder taken from reference TRBV9 and TRBJ2-7, is DSGVTQTPKHLITATGQRVTLRCSPRSGDLSVYWYQQSLDQGLQFLIQYYNGEERAKGNILERFSAQQFPDLHSELNLSSLELGDSALYFCASSARTGDEQYFGPGTRLTVT.

Comments on this clone: A read error may account for a junction end that differs from germline. The CDR3 bases are TGTGCTAGCAGCTACGGTAGCACAGATACGCAGTATTTT. This sequence encodes CASSYGSTDTQYF. This chain uses TRBV7-7 with TRBJ2-3, with D unresolved. Germline CDR1 and CDR2: SSHAT and FNYEAQ (reference sequence). The CDR3 has 13 residues. Looking up the rest from reference TRBV7-7 and TRBJ2-3 gives the full variable domain: GAGVSQSPRYKVTKRGQDVTLRCDPISSHATLYWYQQALGQGPEFLTYFNYEAQPDKSGLPSDRFSAERPEGSISTLTIQRTEQRDSAMYRCASSYGSTDTQYFGPGTRLTVL.

The chain uses TRBV5-5 and TRBJ2-3; 10 bases agree with TRBD2. Germline CDR1 SGHKS, CDR2 YYEKEE (reference sequence). This CDR3 comprises 16 residues. V shed 0 bases and J 1 base; nucleotides not matched to a gene: 2. The CDR3 is CASSLGGTSGTDTQYF. CDR3 sequence (DNA): TGTGCCAGCAGCTTGGGGGGGACTAGCGGCACAGATACGCAGTATTTT.

The V and J genes are TRBV30 and TRBJ1-1, with D uncertain. Between the trimmed V and J ends, which lost 5 bases and 0 bases, there was a span of 10 bases. The CDR3 consists of 13 residues. Germline V gene data show CDR1 as GTSNPN and CDR2 as SVGIG (reference sequence). CDR3 nucleotides: TGTGCCTGGCAACCACGGGTGAACACTGAAGCTTTCTTT. This translates into CAWQPRVNTEAFF.

The chain joins TRBV6-1 to TRBJ1-4; 8 nucleotides align to TRBD1. The CDR3 spans 13 residues. Germline V gene sequence: CDR1 MNHNS, CDR2 SASEGT. V gave up 10 bases and J gave up 5 bases; unmatched junction bases: 6. The CDR3 nucleotides are TGTGCCATCGGACAGGGAGAAAATGAAAAACTGTTTTTT. Protein: CAIGQGENEKLFF.

The CDR3 nucleotides are TGTGCCAGCAGTCGGACAGGGAACCATGGCTACACCTTC. Its protein is CASSRTGNHGYTF. The chain employs TRBV6-5 and TRBJ1-2; 8 bases line up with TRBD1. The CDR3 length is 13 residues. Germline V gene lookup returns CDR1 MNHEY and CDR2 SVGAGI. Trimming removed 5 bases from V and 6 bases from J; junction bases left unmatched: 5.

This sequence joins TRBV9 and TRBJ2-5; D is uncertain. With 3 bases removed from V and 4 bases from J, the gap between germline ends came to 19 bases. The V gene's germline CDR1 is SGDLS and CDR2 YYNGEE. CDR3 length equals 16 residues. The CDR3 loop reads CASSASGSFVGETQYF. The CDR3 DNA follows: TGTGCCAGCAGCGCCTCAGGCAGCTTCGTGGGAGAGACCCAGTACTTC.

V usage is TRBV5-6 and J usage is TRBJ2-3, with D perhaps TRBD2 (6 bases). V gave up 2 bases and J gave up 2 bases, with 12 bases separating them. The CDR3 contains 15 residues. Germline V CDR1 and CDR2: SGHDT, YYEEEE. The CDR3 DNA sequence: TGTGCCAGCAGCTTCCGGGGGTCCCCCACAGATACGCAGTATTTT. It codes for CASSFRGSPTDTQYF. The complete variable domain, with remaining parts taken from reference TRBV5-6 and TRBJ2-3, reads DAGVTQSPTHLIKTRGQQVTLRCSPKSGHDTVSWYQQALGQGPQFIFQYYEEEERQRGNFPDRFSGHQFPNYSSELNVNALLLGDSALYLCASSFRGSPTDTQYFGPGTRLTVL.

The chain employs TRBV18 and TRBJ2-1; 7 positions match TRBD2. CDR1 is KGHSH, CDR2 LQKENI, per germline. Germline trimming cut 6 bases from V and 10 bases from J; bases unmatched to any gene: 12. CDR3 size: 14 residues. This chain's CDR3 is CASSPGTTFLEQFF. The CDR3 DNA is TGTGCCAGCTCCCCCGGGACTACATTTTTGGAGCAGTTCTTC.

The rearrangement joins TRBV5-4 to TRBJ2-3; D perhaps matches TRBD1 (5 bases). From germline, CDR1 is SGHNT and CDR2 YYREEE (reference sequence). This CDR3 spans 13 amino acids. The ends were cut back, 4 bases at V and 4 bases at J, with 10 bases in the middle. CDR3 DNA: TGTGCCAGCAGCGGTCAGGGCCCAGATACGCAGTATTTT. Amino acid sequence: CASSGQGPDTQYF.

The CDR3 DNA follows: TGTGCCACCAGAGTGGACAGTAACTATCGGGGCGGCTACACCTTC. Residues: CATRVDSNYRGGYTF. V is TRBV15 and J is TRBJ1-2, with D maybe TRBD1 (6 bases). Germline V gene lookup returns CDR1 LNHNV and CDR2 YYDKDF (reference sequence). This CDR3 spans 15 amino acids. Deletions cut 6 bases from V and 8 bases from J, with 22 bases between.

V usage is TRBV5-1 and J usage is TRBJ1-4; D unresolved. Trimming left V 0 bases short and J 7 bases short, with 7 bases between. The CDR3 runs 13 residues. Germline assignment: CDR1 SGHRS and CDR2 YFSETQ. The CDR3 nucleotides read TGCGCCAGCAGCTTGGCCTTCCCTGAAAAACTGTTTTTT. This sequence encodes CASSLAFPEKLFF.

The J gene is TRBJ2-3, the V gene TRBV5-1; the match to TRBD1 covers 8 bases. V was pared by 0 bases and J by 4 bases, with 7 bases of the junction left unmatched. Looked up from germline, CDR1 is SGHRS and CDR2 is YFSETQ. The CDR3 contains 16 residues. As DNA, the CDR3 is TGCGCCAGCAGCTTGGGGGGGCAGGGGGCCTCAGATACGCAGTATTTT. As protein: CASSLGGQGASDTQYF.

The chain links TRBV10-1 to TRBJ2-1, with D perhaps TRBD2 (6 bases). Germline-derived CDR1 and CDR2 are WNHNN and SYGVQD (reference sequence). V lost 5 bases to trimming and J lost 3 bases, with 17 bases between them. The length of the CDR3 is 16 residues. The CDR3: CASSQGSGDFYNEQFF. The CDR3, as DNA: TGCGCCAGCAGTCAGGGTTCCGGGGACTTCTACAATGAGCAGTTCTTC.

The chain is built from TRBV28 and TRBJ1-5, with TRBD1 matching over 7 bases. The V segment lost 3 bases and the J segment 3 bases; nucleotides outside the gene matches: 5. This CDR3 spans 15 amino acids. Germline V gene data show CDR1 as MDHEN and CDR2 as SYDVKM. CDR3 nucleotides: TGTGCCAGCAGTTTCTATGACAGGGTCAATCAGCCCCAGCATTTT. Its protein product is CASSFYDRVNQPQHF.

V usage is TRBV5-4 and J usage is TRBJ2-1; possible D gene TRBD2, 5 bases. The germline V and J ends were trimmed by 4 bases and 9 bases, with 11 bases remaining between them. This CDR3 spans 12 amino acids. The germline V gene encodes CDR1 SGHNT and CDR2 YYREEE (reference sequence). CDR3 region: CASSDLASEQFF. DNA of the CDR3: TGTGCCAGCAGCGATCTAGCAAGTGAGCAGTTCTTC.

This chain links TRBV10-3 with TRBJ1-6; tentatively, D is TRBD1 (5 bases). The CDR3 consists of 15 residues. V was cut by 6 bases and J by 10 bases, with 19 bases left in between. The V gene's germline CDR1 is ENHRY and CDR2 SYGVKD. The DNA for the CDR3 is TGTGCCATCAGAGACAGCCCCGAAGGTCGATCACCCCTCCACTTT. Translation gives CAIRDSPEGRSPLHF.

The gene calls are TRBV5-4 and TRBJ2-1, with a weak D call TRBD2 (5 bases). Germline CDR1 is SGHNT and CDR2 is YYREEE (reference sequence). The CDR3 consists of 15 residues. The V end lost 4 bases, the J end lost 5 bases, and 16 bases lay between the germline ends. CDR3 amino acids: CASSPSTTGDNEQFF. In DNA form, the CDR3 reads TGTGCCAGCAGCCCGAGCACAACCGGGGACAATGAGCAGTTCTTC.

The chain combines TRBV5-1 with TRBJ2-1, with 9 bases matching TRBD2. The CDR3 extends over 16 amino acids. V gave up 2 bases and J gave up 4 bases; unmatched junction bases: 7. CDR1 is SGHRS, CDR2 YFSETQ, per germline. For the CDR3, the DNA is TGCGCCAGCAGCTTAAATAGCGGGGGTTCATACAATGAGCAGTTCTTC. Translation gives CASSLNSGGSYNEQFF.

The rearrangement links TRBV5-1 to TRBJ2-5; TRBD1 matches at 8 bases. The CDR3 totals 17 residues. Germline V gene sequence: CDR1 SGHRS, CDR2 YFSETQ. The V and J ends lost 5 bases and 5 bases, in that order; junction bases with no gene match: 17. CDR3 loop: CASSRQAGGLLWETQYF. CDR3 nucleotide sequence: TGCGCCAGCAGTCGACAGGCAGGGGGCTTATTGTGGGAGACCCAGTACTTC.

The chain employs TRBV29-1 and TRBJ2-2; tentative D call: TRBD1 (6 bases). Trimming shortened V by 4 bases and J by 2 bases, and 11 bases separated the two germline ends. In germline, CDR1 is SQVTM, CDR2 ANQGSEA. This CDR3 has 14 residues. The DNA for the CDR3 is TGCAGCGTTGCCTCGGGACAAAACACCGGGGAGCTGTTTTTT. Encoded protein: CSVASGQNTGELFF.

This chain uses TRBV27 with TRBJ1-2, with a tentative D call TRBD1 (6 bases). Trimming cost V 0 bases and J 4 bases, with 18 bases left between them. CDR3 length: 17 amino acids. From germline, CDR1 is MNHEY and CDR2 SMNVEV (reference sequence). The DNA for the CDR3 is TGTGCCAGCAGTTTATCCCCCCCGCGGGGGCGAGGCTATGGCTACACCTTC. The encoded protein is CASSLSPPRGRGYGYTF.

This chain connects TRBV30 to TRBJ1-6; D unresolved. From germline, CDR1 is GTSNPN and CDR2 SVGIG (reference sequence). CDR3 length: 15 residues. V was shortened by 0 bases and J by 7 bases, with 13 bases between the two germline ends. CDR3 protein: CAWSVLEGGNSPLHF. The DNA of the CDR3 is TGTGCCTGGAGTGTTCTCGAAGGCGGGAATTCACCCCTCCACTTT.